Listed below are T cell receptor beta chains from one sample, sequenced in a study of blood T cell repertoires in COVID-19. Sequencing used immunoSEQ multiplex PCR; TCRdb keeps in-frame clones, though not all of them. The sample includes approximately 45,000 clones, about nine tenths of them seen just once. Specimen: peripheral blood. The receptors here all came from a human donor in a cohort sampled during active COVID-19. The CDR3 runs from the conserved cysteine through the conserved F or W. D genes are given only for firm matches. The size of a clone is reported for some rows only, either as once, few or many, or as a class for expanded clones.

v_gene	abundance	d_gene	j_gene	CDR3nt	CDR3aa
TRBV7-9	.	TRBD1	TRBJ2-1	TGTGCCAGCAGCCCCAGGGAAGGGACAGTCCCCAATGAGCAGTTCTTC	CASSPREGTVPNEQFF
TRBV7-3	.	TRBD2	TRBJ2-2	TGTGCCAGCAGCCCCGGGACTAGCGAATACACCGGGGAGCTGTTTTTT	CASSPGTSEYTGELFF
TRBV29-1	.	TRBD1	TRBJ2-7	TGCAGCGTTGTAGACAGGGGATCGTCCGAGCAGTACTTC	CSVVDRGSSEQYF
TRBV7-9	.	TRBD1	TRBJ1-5	TGTGCCAGCAGCTCCGGGACAGCCGATAGCAATCAGCCCCAGCATTTT	CASSSGTADSNQPQHF
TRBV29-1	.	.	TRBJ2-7	TGCAGCGTTGAAGATCAGGTACAGGAGTCCTACGAGCAGTACTTC	CSVEDQVQESYEQYF
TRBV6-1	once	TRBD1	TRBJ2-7	TGTGCCAGCAGTGAAGGGACAGGGGGGGGCGAGCAGTACTTC	CASSEGTGGGEQYF
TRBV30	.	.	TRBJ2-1	TGTGCCTGGAGCGCAACCGGGACAGGGCCTAGCGGGAGCGCCTACAATGAGCAGTTCTTC	CAWSATGTGPSGSAYNEQFF
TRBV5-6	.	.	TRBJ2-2	TGTGCCAGCAGCTTGGGATTGCGGGAAAACACCGGGGAGCTGTTTTTT	CASSLGLRENTGELFF
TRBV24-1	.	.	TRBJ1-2	TGTGCCACCAGTGATTCAAGAGGAGATAACTATGGCTACACCTTC	CATSDSRGDNYGYTF
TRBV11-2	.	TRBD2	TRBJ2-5	TGTGCCAGCAGCTTAGGGACTAGCGGGGGCGGATACCAAGAGACCCAGTACTTC	CASSLGTSGGGYQETQYF
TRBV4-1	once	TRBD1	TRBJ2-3	TGCGCCAGCAGCCAAGAGGACAGGGGGCGGGATACGCAGTATTTT	CASSQEDRGRDTQYF
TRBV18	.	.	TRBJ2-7	TGTGCCAGCTCACGGGCGGGTGGGGCCTACGAGCAGTACTTC	CASSRAGGAYEQYF
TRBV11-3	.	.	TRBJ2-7	TGTGCCAGCAGCTTAGATCGTACAGAGCTCTCCTACGAGCAGTACTTC	CASSLDRTELSYEQYF
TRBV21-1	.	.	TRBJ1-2	TGTGCCAGCGATCAGGGACAGGGGAACTATGGCTACACCTTC	CASDQGQGNYGYTF
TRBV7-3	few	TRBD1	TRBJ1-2	TGTGCCAGCAGCCTGGGACAGGACTATGGCTACACCTTC	CASSLGQDYGYTF
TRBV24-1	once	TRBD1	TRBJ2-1	TGTGCCACCAGTGATCCGGGACAGGGGGCGCGCGAGCAGTTCTTC	CATSDPGQGAREQFF
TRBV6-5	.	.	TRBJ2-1	TGTGCCAGCAGTCCTTCAACGGGAGAGCAGTTCTTC	CASSPSTGEQFF
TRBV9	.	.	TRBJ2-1	TGTGCCAGCTACCCCCGGGAGTTCTTC	CASYPREFF
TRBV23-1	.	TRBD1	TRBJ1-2	TGCGCCAGCAAACGCCCGATTCTCTCAGTCAATCGGAGCCAGGGGGCCGGTAGGGGCTACACCTTC	CASKRPILSVNRSQGAGRGYTF
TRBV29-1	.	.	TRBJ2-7	TGCAGCGTTCGGACAGTACTATCCTACGAGCAGTACTTC	CSVRTVLSYEQYF
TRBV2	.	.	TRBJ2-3	TGTGCCAGCAGATCCCCAGGGGGGAGCACAGATACGCAGTATTTT	CASRSPGGSTDTQYF
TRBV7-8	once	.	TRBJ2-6	TGTGCCAGCAGTCGGGTCTCTGGGGCCAACGTCCTGACTTTC	CASSRVSGANVLTF
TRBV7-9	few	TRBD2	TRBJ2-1	TGTGCCAGCAGCTCCCGTCAGGCGGGAGTCCCGTTCTTC	CASSSRQAGVPFF
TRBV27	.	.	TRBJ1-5	TGTGCCAGCAGCCCCTTGGACAATAGCAATCAGCCCCAGCATTTT	CASSPLDNSNQPQHF
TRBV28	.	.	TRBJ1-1	TGTGCCAGCAGTTCCACAGGGATGGGGAACACTGAAGCTTTCTTT	CASSSTGMGNTEAFF
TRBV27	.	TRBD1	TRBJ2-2	TGTGCCAGCAGTTTATCGAGGACAGGGTTGCCCGGGGAGCTGTTTTTT	CASSLSRTGLPGELFF
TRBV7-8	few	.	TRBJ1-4	TGTGCCAGCAGCTTAGAGGGTAGGGGGTCACTGTTTTTT	CASSLEGRGSLFF
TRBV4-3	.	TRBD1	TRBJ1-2	TGCGCCAGCAGCCCCCAGGGGGGCTATGGCTACACCTTC	CASSPQGGYGYTF
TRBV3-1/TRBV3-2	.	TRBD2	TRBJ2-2	TGTGCCAGCTTACCTAGCGGGACAAACACCGGGGAGCTGTTTTTT	CASLPSGTNTGELFF
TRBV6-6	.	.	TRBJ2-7	TGTGCCAGCAGTCAACTAAGCTACGAGCAGTACTTC	CASSQLSYEQYF
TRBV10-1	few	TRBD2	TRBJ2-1	TGCGCCAGCAGTGACCGGAGCGGGATTGAGTACAATGAGCAGTTCTTC	CASSDRSGIEYNEQFF
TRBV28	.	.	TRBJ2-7	TGTGCCAGCAGTTCGGGACTTCGGTGGCCCTACGAGCAGTACTTC	CASSSGLRWPYEQYF
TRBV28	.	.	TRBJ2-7	TGTGCCAGCAGTGAGACTAGAGTCTACGAGCAGTACTTC	CASSETRVYEQYF
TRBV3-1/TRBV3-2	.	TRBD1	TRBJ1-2	TGTGCCAGCAGCCCCAGACAGGGTAGCTATGGCTACACCTTC	CASSPRQGSYGYTF
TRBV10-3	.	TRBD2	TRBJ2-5	TGTGCCATCAGTGGACTAGCGGGTCGAGAGACCCAGTACTTC	CAISGLAGRETQYF
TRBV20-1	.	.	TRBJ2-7	TGCAGTGCTAAGAGGTCCTACGAGCAGTACTTC	CSAKRSYEQYF
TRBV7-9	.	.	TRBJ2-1	TGTGCCAGCAGCGGCGGCCGGTCCGTGGTCTTC	CASSGGRSVVF
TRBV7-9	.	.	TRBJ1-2	TGTGCCAGCAGCTTGCAGGACTATGGCTACACCTTC	CASSLQDYGYTF
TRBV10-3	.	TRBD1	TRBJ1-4	TGTGCCATCAGTCAGGGGGCCTTGGAGAAACTGTTTTTT	CAISQGALEKLFF
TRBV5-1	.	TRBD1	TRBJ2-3	TGCGCCAGCAGCGTAGAACAGGGGGCCGCAGATACGCAGTATTTT	CASSVEQGAADTQYF
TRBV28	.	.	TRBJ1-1	TGTGCCATTAGGACAGACACTGAAGCTTTCTTT	CAIRTDTEAFF
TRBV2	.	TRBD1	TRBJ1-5	TGTGCCAGCAGTGATTTGGGACAGGGTATCCAGCCCCAGCATTTT	CASSDLGQGIQPQHF
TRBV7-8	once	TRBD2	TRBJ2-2	TGTGCCAGCAGCTTTAGAGCGGGAGCATACACCGGGGAGCTGTTTTTT	CASSFRAGAYTGELFF
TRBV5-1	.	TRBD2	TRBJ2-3	TGCGCCAGCAGCTGGAGAGGGACTAGCGGGGCGGGCACAGATACGCAGTATTTT	CASSWRGTSGAGTDTQYF
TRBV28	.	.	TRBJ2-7	TGTGCCAGCAGCTTTTGGCGGGACTCCTCCTACGAGCAGTACTTC	CASSFWRDSSYEQYF
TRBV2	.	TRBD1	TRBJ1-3	TGTGCCAGCAGGATCACAGGGGAATCTGGAAACACCATATATTTT	CASRITGESGNTIYF
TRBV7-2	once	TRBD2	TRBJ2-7	TGTGCCAGCAGCTCTAGCGGGAGGGCCGGAGAGCAGTACTTC	CASSSSGRAGEQYF
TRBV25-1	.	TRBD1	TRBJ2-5	TGTGCCAGCACATTAGAGGGGGCACGGGAGACCCAGTACTTC	CASTLEGARETQYF
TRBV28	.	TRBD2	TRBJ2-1	TGTGCCAGCAGTCCCCCTAGCGGACATTACAATGAGCAGTTCTTC	CASSPPSGHYNEQFF
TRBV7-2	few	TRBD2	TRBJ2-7	TGTGCCAGCAGCTTAGCGGTGGCTAGCGGGAGGGCCTACGAGCAGTACTTC	CASSLAVASGRAYEQYF
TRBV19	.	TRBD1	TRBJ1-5	TGTGCCAGTAGTATCGACAGGGGGTTAAGACGGAATCAGCCCCAGCATTTT	CASSIDRGLRRNQPQHF
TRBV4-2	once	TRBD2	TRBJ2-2	TGTGCCAGCAGCCCGACCCTAGGGCGTAGCGGGGAGAACACCGGGGAGCTGTTTTTT	CASSPTLGRSGENTGELFF
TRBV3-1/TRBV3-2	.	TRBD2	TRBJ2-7	TGTGCCAGCAGCCAATCGACGTGGACTAGCGGTTACGAGCAGTACTTC	CASSQSTWTSGYEQYF
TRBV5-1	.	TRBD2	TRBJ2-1	TGCGCCAGCAGCTTGGTGGGACTAGGGGATCGCAATGAGCAGTTCTTC	CASSLVGLGDRNEQFF